Listed below are T cell receptor beta chains from one sample, sequenced in a study of shared clonotypes between healthy human individuals. The method was immunoSEQ multiplex PCR; TCRdb's version includes in-frame clones alone and lacks a portion of them. The sample includes some 1,400,000 clones, approximately 97% of them seen just once. The sample taken for sequencing was naive CD4+ T cells sorted from blood. These receptors all come from a man aged 25-45 years in good health. Both conserved end residues are part of each CDR3. A D gene is named only where the DNA matches it firmly.

NA | TRBJ2-2 | TRBV5-1 | 14 | CASSFGSDTGELFF
NA | TRBJ2-7 | TRBV2 | 11 | CASSDYYEQYF
NA | TRBJ2-2 | TRBV5-1 | 15 | CASSRGEGATGELFF
NA | TRBJ1-1 | TRBV28 | 17 | CASSLGRGKRSGTEAFF
NA | TRBJ2-6 | TRBV28 | 17 | CASSFVAGLSGANVLTF
NA | TRBJ1-1 | TRBV2 | 15 | CASRKTLTVNTEAFF
TRBD2 | TRBJ2-1 | TRBV7-9 | 12 | CASSPSGGEQFF
NA | TRBJ2-3 | TRBV11-1 | 16 | CASSLGAGEDTDTQYF
NA | TRBJ2-7 | TRBV28 | 11 | CASGAGYEQYF
NA | TRBJ2-2 | TRBV10-3 | 16 | CAIAFGQGANTGELFF
TRBD1 | TRBJ2-1 | TRBV5-1 | 13 | CASSETGDNEQFF
TRBD2 | TRBJ2-1 | TRBV9 | 16 | CASSVGGRVGDNEQFF
TRBD2 | TRBJ2-7 | TRBV4-2 | 15 | CASSQQRDLGREQYF
NA | TRBJ1-2 | TRBV18 | 15 | CASSRQGEANYGYTF
NA | TRBJ2-1 | TRBV28 | 13 | CASNMHRGPEQFF
NA | TRBJ1-1 | TRBV5-1 | 14 | CASSLTGVNTEAFF
TRBD2 | TRBJ2-1 | TRBV14 | 19 | CASSAQVGGREPSYNEQFF
NA | TRBJ1-1 | TRBV5-1 | 11 | CASSLGIEAFF
NA | TRBJ2-2 | TRBV2 | 17 | CASDQGGRAGNTGELFF
NA | TRBJ2-7 | TRBV20-1 | 11 | CSANWGGVQYF
TRBD2 | TRBJ2-7 | TRBV19 | 13 | CASSPSGSYEQYF
TRBD1 | TRBJ1-2 | TRBV5-4 | 15 | CASRPDRGLVYGYTF
NA | TRBJ1-1 | TRBV19 | 16 | CASSIRHVTMNTEAFF
TRBD1 | TRBJ1-2 | TRBV10-3 | 13 | CAISAGTGDGYTF
NA | TRBJ1-1 | TRBV27 | 15 | CASSLMGGGNTEAFF
TRBD1 | TRBJ2-7 | TRBV7-2 | 16 | CASSPDRQGTTYEQYF
NA | TRBJ1-1 | TRBV6-5 | 13 | CASSYSTDTEAFF
NA | TRBJ2-3 | TRBV9 | 13 | CASSVGLGDTQYF
TRBD2 | TRBJ2-1 | TRBV25-1 | 15 | CASSAPGLAYNEQFF